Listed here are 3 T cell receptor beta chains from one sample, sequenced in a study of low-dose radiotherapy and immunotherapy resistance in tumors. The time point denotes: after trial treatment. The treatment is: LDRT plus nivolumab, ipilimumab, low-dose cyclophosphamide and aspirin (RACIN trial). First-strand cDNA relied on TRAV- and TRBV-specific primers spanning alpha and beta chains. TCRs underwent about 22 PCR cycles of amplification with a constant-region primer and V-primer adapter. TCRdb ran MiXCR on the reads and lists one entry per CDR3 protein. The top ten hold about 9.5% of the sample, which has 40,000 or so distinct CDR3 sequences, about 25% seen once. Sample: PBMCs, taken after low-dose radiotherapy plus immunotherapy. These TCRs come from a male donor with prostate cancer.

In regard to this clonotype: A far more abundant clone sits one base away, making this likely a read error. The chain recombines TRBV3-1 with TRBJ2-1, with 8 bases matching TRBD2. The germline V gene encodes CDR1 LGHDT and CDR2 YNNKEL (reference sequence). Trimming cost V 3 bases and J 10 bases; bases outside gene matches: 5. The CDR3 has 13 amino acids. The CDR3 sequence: CASSQSLAGEQFF. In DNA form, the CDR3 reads TGTGCCAGCAGCCAGTCTCTAGCGGGCGAGCAGTTCTTC.

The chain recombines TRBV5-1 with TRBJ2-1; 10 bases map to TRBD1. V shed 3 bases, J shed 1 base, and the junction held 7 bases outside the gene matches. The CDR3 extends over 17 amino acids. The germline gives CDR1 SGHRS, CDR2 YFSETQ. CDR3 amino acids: CASSSSRQGASYNEQFF. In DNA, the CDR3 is TGCGCCAGCAGCTCCAGCAGACAGGGGGCATCCTACAATGAGCAGTTCTTC.

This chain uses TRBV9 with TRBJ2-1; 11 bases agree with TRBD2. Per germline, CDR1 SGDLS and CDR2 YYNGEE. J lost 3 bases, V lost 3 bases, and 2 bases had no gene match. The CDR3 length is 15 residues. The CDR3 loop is CASSAGTSGYNEQFF. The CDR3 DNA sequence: TGTGCCAGCAGCGCCGGGACTAGCGGCTACAATGAGCAGTTCTTC.